This T cell receptor beta chain emerged from a study of T cells generated in artificial thymic organoids listed by TCRdb under 2017. About the study as a whole: In some experiments, thymic T cells were further FACS-purified to deplete CD4 immature single positive or double positive precursors. Displayed repertoire sequencing data were described as representative of three independent experiments. TCR alpha and beta CDR3 repertoires of in vitro artificial thymic organoid-derived CD8 single positive T cells were compared with thymic and peripheral blood naive CD8 T cells. The study at large found these results: Organoid-derived CD8 single positive T cells showed physiological TCR clonotype diversity comparable to thymic and blood naive CD8 T cells.

Separate semi-nested PCR amplifications were run for the TCRalpha and TCRbeta libraries, using Advantage 2 and reverse primers located in the TRAC or TRBC constant regions. The amount of total RNA going into first-strand cDNA synthesis ranged between roughly 3 and 500 ng. TCR cDNA libraries were generated by 5'-RACE using the SMARTer PCR cDNA Synthesis kit, with a poly-dT primer employed for first-strand synthesis. Each semi-nested reverse primer in the constant region carried a 5-nucleotide sample-specific barcode, and the resulting products were cleaned up with the Zymo DNA Clean and Concentrator-5 kit. Pools of up to ten barcoded samples were ligated to Illumina adaptors and sequenced on an Illumina MiSeq as 2 x 150 bp paired-end reads. As for the authors' bioinformatics: After demultiplexing, reads were aligned with BLAT to a custom library containing all human TRAV, TRAJ, TRBV, TRBD and TRBJ combinations from IMGT. The best BLAT hits were picked using pslCDnaFilter (-maxAligns=1, -ignoreIntrons), and custom Perl scripts were used to calculate clonotype frequencies. The public sequencing data were trimmed at Q25 with fastp and processed into clonotypes with MiXCR by TCRdb, which kept only in-frame beta chains. Rows merge per CDR3 protein into single entries with the most common DNA and genes. These V and J calls originate from TCRdb's pipeline instead of the authors' own analysis. The sample data list 2,000 to 2,500 distinct CDR3 sequences, and about 11% of these were observed just once. The biggest ten clones account for 2.8% of the sample.

Primary CD8+ T cells were enriched by magnetic beads using the Miltenyi CD8+ T cell Isolation Kit. Before RNA extraction, CD3+TCRalphabeta+CD8 single positive T cells from both organoids and thymus were sorted by FACS. For each sample, total RNA was purified from 40,000 to 200,000 sorted cells using the RNeasy Micro kit, and RNA quality was checked on an Agilent RNA 6000 Nano chip. To release thymocytes, the researchers dissected thymic fragments, broke them apart by pipetting, and passed the material through a 70 um strainer. V and J lose 11 bases and 4 bases, and a span of 14 bases separates them. There are 12 amino acids in the CDR3, from cysteine to phenylalanine inclusive. Kept here is only the CDR3 DNA, which spans 36 bases and is read in frame from base 1. According to the germline V gene, CDR1 reads MDHEN and CDR2 reads SYDVKM. This clonotype is considered medium-sized (0.01 to 0.1%). Its target antigen remains unknown. Qualities for individual bases were not recorded, and no much larger clone is one base off.

The source material was naive CD8+ T cells from the thymus. The intended sense of this specimen's cell subset or site label: CD3+TCRalphabeta+CD8SP T cells; for blood, CD45RO-CCR7+ naive CD8+ T cells. The chain was built from TRBV28 and TRBJ1-1; possibly the D gene is TRBD1, per 6 matching bases. The TCR comes from a human donor who gave cord blood stem cells for thymic organoid culture, a cardiac surgery patient who gave postnatal thymus, or a blood donor (not recorded which). The base sequence is TGTGCCGGGGGCCTAGGGGGCACTGAAGCTTTCTTT. Its amino acids are CAGGLGGTEAFF.